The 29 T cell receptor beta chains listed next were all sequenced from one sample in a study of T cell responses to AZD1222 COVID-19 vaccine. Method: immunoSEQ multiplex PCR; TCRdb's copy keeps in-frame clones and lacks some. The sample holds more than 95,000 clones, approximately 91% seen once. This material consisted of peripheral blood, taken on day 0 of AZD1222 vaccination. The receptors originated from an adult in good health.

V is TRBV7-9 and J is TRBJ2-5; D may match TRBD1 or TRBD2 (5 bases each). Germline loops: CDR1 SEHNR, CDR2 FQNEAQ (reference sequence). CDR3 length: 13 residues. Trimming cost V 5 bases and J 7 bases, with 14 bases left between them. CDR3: CASSDGTQGTQYF. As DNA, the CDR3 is TGTGCCAGCAGCGACGGGACCCAGGGGACCCAGTACTTC.

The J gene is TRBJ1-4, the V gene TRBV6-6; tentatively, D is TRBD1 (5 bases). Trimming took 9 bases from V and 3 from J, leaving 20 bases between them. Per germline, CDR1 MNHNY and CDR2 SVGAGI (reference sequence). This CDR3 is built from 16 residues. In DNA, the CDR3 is TGTGCCAGTACCCGAACGGGACGGCCAGCTAATGAAAAACTGTTTTTT. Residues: CASTRTGRPANEKLFF.

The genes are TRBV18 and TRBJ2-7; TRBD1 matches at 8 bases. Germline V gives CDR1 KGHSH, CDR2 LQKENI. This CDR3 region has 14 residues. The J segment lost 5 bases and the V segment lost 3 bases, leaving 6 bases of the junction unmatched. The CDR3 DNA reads TGTGCCAGCTCACCGGGACAGGATCAACACGAGCAGTACTTC. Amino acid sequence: CASSPGQDQHEQYF. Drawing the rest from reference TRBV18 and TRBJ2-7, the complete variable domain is NAGVMQNPRHLVRRRGQEARLRCSPMKGHSHVYWYRQLPEEGLKFMVYLQKENIIDESGMPKERFSAEFPKEGPSILRIQQVVRGDSAAYFCASSPGQDQHEQYFGPGTRLTVT.

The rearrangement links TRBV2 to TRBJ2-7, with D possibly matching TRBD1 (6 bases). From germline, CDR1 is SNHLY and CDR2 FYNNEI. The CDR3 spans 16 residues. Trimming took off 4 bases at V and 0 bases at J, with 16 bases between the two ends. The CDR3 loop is CASSVGHLGNSYEQYF. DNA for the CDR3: TGTGCCAGCAGTGTGGGACACCTAGGAAACTCCTACGAGCAGTACTTC. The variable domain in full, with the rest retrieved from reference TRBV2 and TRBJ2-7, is EPEVTQTPSHQVTQMGQEVILRCVPISNHLYFYWYRQILGQKVEFLVSFYNNEISEKSEIFDDQFSVERPDGSNFTLKIRSTKLEDSAMYFCASSVGHLGNSYEQYFGPGTRLTVT.

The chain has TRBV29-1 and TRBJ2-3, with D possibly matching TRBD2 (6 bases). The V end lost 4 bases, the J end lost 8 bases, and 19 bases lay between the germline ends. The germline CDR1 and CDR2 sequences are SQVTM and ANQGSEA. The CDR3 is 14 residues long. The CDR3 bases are TGCAGCGTTGGCTCCGGGACTGCCGGGGGTACGCAGTATTTT. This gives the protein CSVGSGTAGGTQYF.

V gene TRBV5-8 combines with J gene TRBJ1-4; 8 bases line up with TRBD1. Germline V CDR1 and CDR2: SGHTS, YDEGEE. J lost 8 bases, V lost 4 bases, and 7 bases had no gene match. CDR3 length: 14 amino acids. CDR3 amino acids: CASSPGTGGEKLFF. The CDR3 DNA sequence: TGTGCCAGCAGCCCCGGGACAGGAGGGGAAAAACTGTTTTTT.

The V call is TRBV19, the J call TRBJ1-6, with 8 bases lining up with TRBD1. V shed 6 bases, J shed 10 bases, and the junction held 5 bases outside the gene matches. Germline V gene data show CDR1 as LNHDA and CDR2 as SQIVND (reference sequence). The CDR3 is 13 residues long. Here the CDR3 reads CASRDRAGSPLHF. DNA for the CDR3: TGTGCCAGTAGGGACAGGGCCGGGTCACCCCTCCACTTT. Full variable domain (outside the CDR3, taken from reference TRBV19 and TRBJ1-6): DGGITQSPKYLFRKEGQNVTLSCEQNLNHDAMYWYRQDPGQGLRLIYYSQIVNDFQKGDIAEGYSVSREKKESFPLTVTSAQKNPTAFYLCASRDRAGSPLHFGNGTRLTVT.

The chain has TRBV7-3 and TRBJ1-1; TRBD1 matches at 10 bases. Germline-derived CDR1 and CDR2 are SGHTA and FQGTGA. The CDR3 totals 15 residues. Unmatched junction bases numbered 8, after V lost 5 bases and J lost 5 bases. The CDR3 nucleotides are TGTGCCAGCAGCCTCCGACAGGGGGCGCGGACTGAAGCTTTCTTT. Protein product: CASSLRQGARTEAFF.

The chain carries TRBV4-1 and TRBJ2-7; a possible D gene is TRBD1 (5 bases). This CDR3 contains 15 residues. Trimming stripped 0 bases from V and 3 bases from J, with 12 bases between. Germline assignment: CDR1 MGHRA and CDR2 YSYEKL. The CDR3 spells CASSQEPDRNYEQYF. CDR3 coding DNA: TGCGCCAGCAGCCAAGAACCCGACAGAAACTACGAGCAGTACTTC.

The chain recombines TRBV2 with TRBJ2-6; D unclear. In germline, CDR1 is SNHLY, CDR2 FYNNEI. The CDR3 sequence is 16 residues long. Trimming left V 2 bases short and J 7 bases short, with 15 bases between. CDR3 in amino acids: CASSETVSPGANVLTF. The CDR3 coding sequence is TGTGCCAGCAGTGAAACGGTTTCGCCCGGTGCCAACGTCCTGACTTTC.

CDR3 sequence (DNA): TGTGCCACCAGTGATGGCAGCGGGAGGAATGAGCAGTTCTTC. It encodes CATSDGSGRNEQFF. V usage is TRBV24-1 and J usage is TRBJ2-1; 9 bases fit TRBD2. The germline V gene encodes CDR1 KGHDR and CDR2 SFDVKD. J was trimmed by 7 bases and V by 3 bases; bases with no gene match: 3. The CDR3 covers 14 residues.

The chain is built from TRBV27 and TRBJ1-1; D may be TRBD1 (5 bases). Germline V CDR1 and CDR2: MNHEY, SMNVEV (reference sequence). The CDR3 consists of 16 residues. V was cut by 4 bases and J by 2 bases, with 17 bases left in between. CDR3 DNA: TGTGCCAGCAGTTCCGCCCAGGGTGGGGGAAACACTGAAGCTTTCTTT. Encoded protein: CASSSAQGGGNTEAFF.

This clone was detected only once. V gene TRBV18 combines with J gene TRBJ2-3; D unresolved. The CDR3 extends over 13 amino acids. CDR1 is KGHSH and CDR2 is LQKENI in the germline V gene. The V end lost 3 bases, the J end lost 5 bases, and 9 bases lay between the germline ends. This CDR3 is CASSPPGLDTQYF. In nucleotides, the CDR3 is TGTGCCAGCTCACCCCCCGGTTTAGATACGCAGTATTTT. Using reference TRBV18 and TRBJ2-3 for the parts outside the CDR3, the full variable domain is NAGVMQNPRHLVRRRGQEARLRCSPMKGHSHVYWYRQLPEEGLKFMVYLQKENIIDESGMPKERFSAEFPKEGPSILRIQQVVRGDSAAYFCASSPPGLDTQYFGPGTRLTVL.

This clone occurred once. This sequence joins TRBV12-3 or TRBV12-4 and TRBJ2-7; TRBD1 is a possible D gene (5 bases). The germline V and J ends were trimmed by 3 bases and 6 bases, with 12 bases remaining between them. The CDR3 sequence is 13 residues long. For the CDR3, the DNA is TGTGCCAGCAGTTTGGTGGGGCAAGCCGAGCAGTACTTC. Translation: CASSLVGQAEQYF.

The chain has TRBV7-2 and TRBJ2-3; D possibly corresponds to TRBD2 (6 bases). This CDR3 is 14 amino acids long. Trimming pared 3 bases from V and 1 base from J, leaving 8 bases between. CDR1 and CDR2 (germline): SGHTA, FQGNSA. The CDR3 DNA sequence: TGTGCCAGCAGCTTCGGGACTGGCACAGATACGCAGTATTTT. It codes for CASSFGTGTDTQYF.

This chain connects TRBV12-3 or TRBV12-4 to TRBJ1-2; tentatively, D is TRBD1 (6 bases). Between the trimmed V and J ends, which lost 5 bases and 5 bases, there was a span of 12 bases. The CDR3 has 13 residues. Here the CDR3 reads CASSQQGIYGYTF. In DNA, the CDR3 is TGTGCCAGCAGTCAACAGGGCATATATGGCTACACCTTC.

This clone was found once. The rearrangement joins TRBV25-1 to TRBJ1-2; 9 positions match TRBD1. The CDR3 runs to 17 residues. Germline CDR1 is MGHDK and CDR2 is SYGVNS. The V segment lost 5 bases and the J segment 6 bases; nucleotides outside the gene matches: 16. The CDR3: CASSSSGTGLGGDGYTF. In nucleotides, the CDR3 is TGTGCCAGCAGTTCCTCCGGGACAGGGTTAGGGGGGGATGGCTACACCTTC.

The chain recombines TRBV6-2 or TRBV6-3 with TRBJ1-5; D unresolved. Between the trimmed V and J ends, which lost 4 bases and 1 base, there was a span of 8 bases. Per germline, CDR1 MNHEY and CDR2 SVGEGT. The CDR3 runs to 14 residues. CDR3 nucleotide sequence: TGTGCCAGCAGTTTCGACGGGAGCAATCAGCCCCAGCATTTT. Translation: CASSFDGSNQPQHF.

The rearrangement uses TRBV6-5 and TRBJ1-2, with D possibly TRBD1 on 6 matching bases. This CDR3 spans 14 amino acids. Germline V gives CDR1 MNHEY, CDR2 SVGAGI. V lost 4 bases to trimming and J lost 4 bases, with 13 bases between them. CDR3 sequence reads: CASSSIGDIYGYTF. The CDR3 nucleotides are TGTGCCAGCAGTTCTATAGGGGACATCTATGGCTACACCTTC.

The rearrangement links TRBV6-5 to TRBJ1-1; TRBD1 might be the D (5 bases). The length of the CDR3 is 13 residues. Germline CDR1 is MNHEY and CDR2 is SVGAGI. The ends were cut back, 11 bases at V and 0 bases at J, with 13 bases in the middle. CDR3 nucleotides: TGTGCCTCTTCCAGGGTTCTGAACACTGAAGCTTTCTTT. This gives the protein CASSRVLNTEAFF.

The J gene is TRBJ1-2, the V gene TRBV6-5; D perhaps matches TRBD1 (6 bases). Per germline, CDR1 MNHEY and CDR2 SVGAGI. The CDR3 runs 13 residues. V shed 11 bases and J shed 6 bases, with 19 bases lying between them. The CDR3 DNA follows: TGTGCCTCAAGCTACTTCGGGGGCGATGGCTACACCTTC. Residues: CASSYFGGDGYTF.

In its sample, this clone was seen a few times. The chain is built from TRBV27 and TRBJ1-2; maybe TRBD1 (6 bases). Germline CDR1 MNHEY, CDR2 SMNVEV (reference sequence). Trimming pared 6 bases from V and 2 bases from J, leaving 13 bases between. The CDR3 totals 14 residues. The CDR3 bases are TGTGCCAGCAGCCCCGACGGGGGCAACTATGGCTACACCTTC. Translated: CASSPDGGNYGYTF.

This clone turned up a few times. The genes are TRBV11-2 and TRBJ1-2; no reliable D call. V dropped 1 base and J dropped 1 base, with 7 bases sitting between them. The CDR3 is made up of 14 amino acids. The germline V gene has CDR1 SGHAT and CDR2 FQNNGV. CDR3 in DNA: TGTGCCAGCAGCTTAGGTTGGGTTAACTATGGCTACACCTTC. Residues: CASSLGWVNYGYTF. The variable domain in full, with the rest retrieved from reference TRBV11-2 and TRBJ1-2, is EAGVAQSPRYKIIEKRQSVAFWCNPISGHATLYWYQQILGQGPKLLIQFQNNGVVDDSQLPKDRFSAERLKGVDSTLKIQPAKLEDSAVYLCASSLGWVNYGYTFGSGTRLTVV.

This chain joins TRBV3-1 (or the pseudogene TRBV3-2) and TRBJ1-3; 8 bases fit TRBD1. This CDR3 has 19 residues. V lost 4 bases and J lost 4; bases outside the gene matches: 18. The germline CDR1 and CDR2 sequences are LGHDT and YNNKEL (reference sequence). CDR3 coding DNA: TGTGCCAGCAGCCCCCCCGGGGCCGGGACAGGAGGGAGAGGAAACACCATATATTTT. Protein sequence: CASSPPGAGTGGRGNTIYF.

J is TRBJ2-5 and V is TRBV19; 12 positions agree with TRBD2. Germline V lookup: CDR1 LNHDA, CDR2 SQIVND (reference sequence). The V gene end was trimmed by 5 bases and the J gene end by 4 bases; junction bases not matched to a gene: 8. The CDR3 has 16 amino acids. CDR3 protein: CASSLLTSGRGETQYF. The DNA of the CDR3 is TGTGCCAGTAGTTTGCTGACTAGCGGGAGAGGAGAGACCCAGTACTTC.

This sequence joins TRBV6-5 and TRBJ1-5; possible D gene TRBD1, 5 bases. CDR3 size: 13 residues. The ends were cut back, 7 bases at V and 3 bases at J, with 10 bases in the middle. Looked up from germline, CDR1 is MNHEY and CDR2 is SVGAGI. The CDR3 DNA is TGTGCCAGCACGGGACGGATCAATCAGCCCCAGCATTTT. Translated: CASTGRINQPQHF.

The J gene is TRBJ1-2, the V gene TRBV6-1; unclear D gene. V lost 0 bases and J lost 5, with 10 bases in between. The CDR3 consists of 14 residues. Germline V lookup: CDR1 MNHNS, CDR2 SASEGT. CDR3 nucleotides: TGTGCCAGCAGTGAAGCAGTCGCGTTATATGGCTACACCTTC. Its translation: CASSEAVALYGYTF.

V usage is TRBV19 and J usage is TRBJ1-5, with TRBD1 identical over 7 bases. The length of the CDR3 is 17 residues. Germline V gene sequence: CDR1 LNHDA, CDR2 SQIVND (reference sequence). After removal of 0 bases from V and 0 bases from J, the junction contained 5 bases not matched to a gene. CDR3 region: CASSIDGTAYSNQPQHF. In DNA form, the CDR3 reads TGTGCCAGTAGTATAGACGGGACAGCTTATAGCAATCAGCCCCAGCATTTT.

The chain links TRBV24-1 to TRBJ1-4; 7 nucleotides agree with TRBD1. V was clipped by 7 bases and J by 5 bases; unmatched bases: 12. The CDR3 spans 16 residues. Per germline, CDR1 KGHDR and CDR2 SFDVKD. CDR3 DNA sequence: TGTGCCACCAGGTTTCAGACCGGGACAGCAAATGAAAAACTGTTTTTT. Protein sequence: CATRFQTGTANEKLFF.